The 24 T cell receptor beta chains below all came from one sample that was sequenced in a study of PD-1 blockade in classical Hodgkin lymphoma. TCRdb keeps only in-frame clones here, not all; method: immunoSEQ multiplex PCR. Among just under 30,000 clones listed, about 70% were seen once. Brentuximab vedotin exposure varied, and every patient relapsed after autologous stem cell transplantation. The sequencing here drew on peripheral blood mononuclear cells (PBMCs), taken before the second cycle of nivolumab. These receptors came from a human donor with classical Hodgkin lymphoma.

The chain joins TRBV18 to TRBJ2-4, with D hard to call. Germline values: CDR1 KGHSH, CDR2 LQKENI. This CDR3 spans 16 amino acids. V lost 0 bases and J lost 0, with 9 bases in between. CDR3 bases: TGTGCCAGCTCACCACCGGGCTGGGTAGCCAAAAACATTCAGTACTTC. Translation gives CASSPPGWVAKNIQYF.

V and J are TRBV6-5 and TRBJ1-1; no reliable D call. Trimming took 5 bases from V and 6 from J, leaving 10 bases between them. This CDR3 is 12 amino acids long. CDR1 and CDR2 (germline): MNHEY, SVGAGI. As DNA, the CDR3 is TGTGCCAGCAGTGAACCGGGTCCTGAAGCTTTCTTT. Its translation is CASSEPGPEAFF.

Only a few counts were recorded for this clone. V and J are TRBV30 and TRBJ1-6, with D uncertain. Deletions cut 4 bases from V and 2 bases from J, with 9 bases between. CDR3 length: 14 residues. CDR1 is GTSNPN, CDR2 SVGIG, per germline (reference sequence). The CDR3 sequence is CAWTSETYNSPLHF. Here the CDR3 DNA reads TGTGCCTGGACCTCCGAAACCTATAATTCACCCCTCCACTTT.

The chain combines TRBV6-5 with TRBJ2-5; D remains ambiguous. Looked up from germline, CDR1 is MNHEY and CDR2 is SVGAGI. The V end was cut by 2 bases, the J end by 7 bases, with 11 bases between. The CDR3 spans 13 residues. This CDR3 is CASSYQPVGTQYF. The CDR3 DNA is TGTGCCAGCAGTTACCAACCAGTGGGGACCCAGTACTTC.

The genes are TRBV5-6 and TRBJ1-1; no clear D gene. V lost 1 base and J 3 bases, leaving 7 bases between the germline ends. From germline, CDR1 is SGHDT and CDR2 YYEEEE. CDR3 size: 13 residues. This CDR3 is CASSLQYYTEAFF. The CDR3 DNA follows: TGTGCCAGCAGCTTGCAGTATTACACTGAAGCTTTCTTT.

The rearrangement joins TRBV30 to TRBJ2-7, with D uncertain. Germline CDR1 and CDR2: GTSNPN and SVGIG (reference sequence). With 2 bases removed from V and 7 bases from J, the gap between germline ends came to 15 bases. The CDR3 extends over 13 amino acids. CDR3 in amino acids: CAWSPGYVGEQYF. CDR3 coding DNA: TGTGCCTGGAGTCCCGGTTACGTGGGGGAGCAGTACTTC.

The CDR3 loop reads CASSYSSGADNSPLHF. The DNA for the CDR3 is TGTGCCAGCAGCTACTCGTCGGGGGCAGATAATTCACCCCTCCACTTT. The rearrangement links TRBV7-2 to TRBJ1-6, with a tentative D call TRBD1 (6 bases). CDR3 length: 16 residues. Germline lookup yields CDR1 SGHTA and CDR2 FQGNSA. The V and J ends lost 4 bases and 5 bases respectively, with 15 bases between them. Filled out from reference TRBV7-2 and TRBJ1-6, the complete variable domain reads GAGVSQSPSNKVTEKGKDVELRCDPISGHTALYWYRQSLGQGLEFLIYFQGNSAPDKSGLPSDRFSAERTGGSVSTLTIQRTQQEDSAVYLCASSYSSGADNSPLHFGNGTRLTVT.

The chain uses TRBV7-9 and TRBJ2-4; 8 bases fit TRBD1. The CDR3 has 14 amino acids. V shed 4 bases and J 4 bases; nucleotides not matched to a gene: 3. CDR1 SEHNR and CDR2 FQNEAQ come from the germline V gene (reference sequence). CDR3 protein: CASSSTGAKNIQYF. The CDR3 DNA reads as TGTGCCAGCAGCTCGACAGGGGCGAAAAACATTCAGTACTTC.

Here the CDR3 reads CASSMRRSTDTQYF. In DNA form, the CDR3 reads TGTGCCAGTAGTATGCGGAGAAGCACAGATACGCAGTATTTT. The chain employs TRBV19 and TRBJ2-3; no clear D. The CDR3 is 14 amino acids. Germline V gives CDR1 LNHDA, CDR2 SQIVND (reference sequence). Trimming stripped 3 bases from V and 0 bases from J, with 7 bases between.

The chain uses TRBV28 and TRBJ1-1, with D unclear. V was cut by 8 bases and J by 1 base, with 5 bases left in between. There are 11 residues in the CDR3. Germline V gene sequence: CDR1 MDHEN, CDR2 SYDVKM. CDR3 residues: CASGRNTEAFF. DNA of the CDR3: TGTGCCAGCGGAAGGAACACTGAAGCTTTCTTT.

The rearrangement links TRBV10-3 to TRBJ2-5; perhaps TRBD1 as D (7 bases). Between the trimmed V and J ends, which lost 2 bases and 7 bases, there was a span of 11 bases. The germline V gene has CDR1 ENHRY and CDR2 SYGVKD. This CDR3 is built from 13 residues. Here the CDR3 reads CAISEGQGGTQYF. CDR3 nucleotides: TGTGCCATCAGTGAGGGGCAGGGGGGGACCCAGTACTTC.

V and J are TRBV5-1 and TRBJ1-1; tentative D call: TRBD1 (5 bases). The V and J ends lost 2 bases and 1 base respectively, with 6 bases between them. CDR1 SGHRS and CDR2 YFSETQ come from the germline V gene. This CDR3 contains 13 residues. CDR3 bases: TGCGCCAGCAGCTTTACAGGGAACACTGAAGCTTTCTTT. Protein sequence: CASSFTGNTEAFF.

This clone has a handful of counts. This sequence joins TRBV7-2 and TRBJ2-2; TRBD2 is a possible D gene (5 bases). The germline V gene encodes CDR1 SGHTA and CDR2 FQGNSA. V lost 1 base and J lost 4, with 10 bases in between. The CDR3 loop spans 15 amino acids. In DNA, the CDR3 is TGTGCCAGCAGCTTAGGGACTCCAAGCACCGGGGAGCTGTTTTTT. Its protein product is CASSLGTPSTGELFF.

This rearrangement joins TRBV4-1 to TRBJ1-2, with D maybe TRBD1 (6 bases). V was clipped by 3 bases and J by 2 bases, with 19 bases between them. This CDR3 has 17 residues. Germline CDR1 MGHRA, CDR2 YSYEKL. As DNA, the CDR3 is TGCGCCAGCAGCCACCCACCGGGCCGGGACACGAACTATGGCTACACCTTC. It codes for CASSHPPGRDTNYGYTF.

This chain connects TRBV30 to TRBJ1-3; D uncertain. Per germline, CDR1 GTSNPN and CDR2 SVGIG (reference sequence). The CDR3 sequence is 13 residues long. V lost 4 bases, J lost 4 bases, and 11 bases lay in between. The CDR3 nucleotides are TGTGCCTGGACCCCCGGGGTAGGAAACACCATATATTTT. Translating gives CAWTPGVGNTIYF.

The chain uses TRBV18 and TRBJ1-1, with 7 bases aligning to TRBD1. The CDR3 is 14 amino acids. Germline V CDR1 and CDR2: KGHSH, LQKENI. The ends lost 2 bases at V and 5 bases at J; junction bases unmatched: 5. CDR3 nucleotide sequence: TGTGCCAGCTCACCAGAAAGGGGGCATACTGAAGCTTTCTTT. Translation gives CASSPERGHTEAFF.

The rearrangement uses TRBV6-5 and TRBJ2-7, with TRBD1 matching over 9 bases. The CDR3 has 14 amino acids. J was trimmed by 4 bases and V by 6 bases; bases with no gene match: 7. Germline CDR1 is MNHEY and CDR2 is SVGAGI. The CDR3 protein is CASRPRDRVYEQYF. The CDR3 DNA reads TGTGCCAGCAGGCCCCGGGACAGGGTATACGAGCAGTACTTC.

The V and J genes are TRBV5-6 and TRBJ2-7; no reliable D call. With 2 bases removed from V and 6 bases from J, the gap between germline ends came to 6 bases. In germline, CDR1 is SGHDT, CDR2 YYEEEE. This CDR3 is built from 11 residues. The CDR3 region has the DNA TGTGCCAGCAGCTTCGGTGGCGAGCAGTACTTC. Translating it yields CASSFGGEQYF.

This chain links TRBV28 with TRBJ1-2; D not resolved. Per germline, CDR1 MDHEN and CDR2 SYDVKM. V lost 3 bases to trimming and J lost 4 bases, with 9 bases between them. This CDR3 region has 13 residues. The CDR3 nucleotides are TGTGCCAGCAGTTTCGCCCCGCCCTATGGCTACACCTTC. Encoded protein: CASSFAPPYGYTF.

This clone was detected once. In nucleotides, the CDR3 is TGTGCCTGGAGCCGGAAGGGGACCTACGAGCAGTACTTC. It encodes CAWSRKGTYEQYF. The chain employs TRBV30 and TRBJ2-7; a possible D gene is TRBD1 (5 bases). Trimming took 3 bases from V and 2 from J, leaving 11 bases between them. The CDR3 extends over 13 amino acids. In germline, CDR1 is GTSNPN, CDR2 SVGIG (reference sequence). Complete variable domain (other parts from reference TRBV30 and TRBJ2-7): SQTIHQWPATLVQPVGSPLSLECTVEGTSNPNLYWYRQAAGRGLQLLFYSVGIGQISSEVPQNLSASRPQDRQFILSSKKLLLSDSGFYLCAWSRKGTYEQYFGPGTRLTVT.

A single count supports this clone. As DNA, the CDR3 is TGTGCCAGCTCACGGACAGGGAGCCAGCAGTACTTC. Protein: CASSRTGSQQYF. The chain is built from TRBV18 and TRBJ2-7; TRBD1 matches at 8 bases. Germline V gives CDR1 KGHSH, CDR2 LQKENI. The CDR3 is 12 residues long. Losses at the gene ends were 4 bases for V and 8 bases for J; bases not matched to a gene: 4.

This clone was found once. V and J are TRBV19 and TRBJ1-1; D perhaps matches TRBD1 (5 bases). Trimming pared 2 bases from V and 1 base from J, leaving 8 bases between. Germline V lookup: CDR1 LNHDA, CDR2 SQIVND (reference sequence). The CDR3 is 14 amino acids. CDR3 residues: CASSIQGKNTEAFF. CDR3 DNA: TGTGCCAGTAGTATACAGGGCAAGAACACTGAAGCTTTCTTT.

This clone was observed once. The chain carries TRBV30 and TRBJ1-3; unclear D gene. V dropped 3 bases and J dropped 0 bases, with 15 bases sitting between them. The CDR3 has 16 amino acids. CDR1 GTSNPN and CDR2 SVGIG come from the germline V gene (reference sequence). Here the CDR3 reads CAWRSPPGSSGNTIYF. Here the CDR3 DNA reads TGTGCCTGGAGGTCTCCCCCGGGGTCCTCTGGAAACACCATATATTTT.

There are a few counts of this clone. The J gene is TRBJ1-1, the V gene TRBV7-9, with D hard to call. Looked up from germline, CDR1 is SEHNR and CDR2 is FQNEAQ (reference sequence). V dropped 3 bases and J dropped 1 base, with 12 bases sitting between them. This CDR3 comprises 15 residues. CDR3 in amino acids: CASSFSFIGNTEAFF. CDR3 nucleotides: TGTGCCAGCAGCTTCTCATTCATCGGGAACACTGAAGCTTTCTTT.